The entry below describes one T cell receptor beta chain. Original processing notes: Amplified reference gene primers provided the basis for estimating nucleated cell counts. TCRdb's copy holds only in-frame clones and misses some; the assay was immunoSEQ multiplex PCR. V, J and clone size were drawn from that table, and D and trimming were deduced from the DNA. The sample contains hundreds of thousands of clones, roughly nine tenths of which appear only once. The entry originates in a study of blood T cell repertoires in COVID-19. The CDR3 is 14 amino acids. This clonotype was sampled from a man younger than 30 with COVID-19, enrolled during active disease. V gene TRBV21-1 combines with J gene TRBJ2-7; TRBD2, the table's D call, lacks a check against the DNA. TRBV21-1 is given as a pseudogene. Specimen: peripheral blood. Here the CDR3 DNA reads TGTGCCAGCAGCAGCAGCGGGACTCCCTACGAGCAGTACTTC. This sequence encodes CASSSSGTPYEQYF.